This T cell receptor (beta chain) was recorded in a study of T cell repertoires in cytomegalovirus infection. Across the study: HLA-B-restricted CMV epitopes that are well studied, plus recently identified HLA-C-restricted ones, were used by the study. Carrying CMV and the relevant HLA type showed in public TCR beta signatures. The study's findings and limits: Clonotype analysis showed dominance of the ex vivo response by HLA-C-restricted CMV-specific TCR beta clonotypes.

Germline V CDR1 and CDR2: SGHNT, YYREEE (reference sequence). V lost 0 bases to trimming and J lost 6 bases; unmatched junction nucleotides: 5. The CDR3 runs to 15 residues. This clonotype was counted between two and nine times. The antigen is not known. TCRdb processed the reads anew with MiXCR; each CDR3 protein has one entry. The sample records some 900,000 distinct CDR3 sequences, roughly 33% being singletons. The rearrangement links TRBV5-4 to TRBJ2-1; 8 bases are shared with TRBD2. Sequencing used cultured CD8+ T cells from PBMCs, obtained from culture after CMV antigen stimulation. The TCR sequence derives from a human donor in good health (CMV status not recorded). Some clones in this sample may be carry-over from other donors' samples. CDR3 sequence reads: CASSLEGLAGNEQFF. The CDR3 bases are TGTGCCAGCAGCTTGGAGGGGCTAGCGGGCAATGAGCAGTTCTTC.